The following is a T cell receptor (beta chain) sequence with its context. It has no known antigen specificity. No base qualities exist here, and no much larger clone lies one base off it. This entry comes from a study of shared T cell receptors in the human thymus listed by TCRdb under 2021. For the wider study: The study examined how self-reactive, shared T-cell receptor alpha chains are generated in the human thymus.

Libraries were constructed by the immunoSEQ multiplex PCR assay. TCRdb took over this immuneACCESS table, retaining in-frame rearrangements with V and J assigned. Such tables are incomplete; in checked studies, under half of the missing clones stem from an unresolved V gene, and the remainder is unexplained. The sample yields under 450,000 clones; 95% were counted once. Approximately 0.02% of the sample is taken by the ten largest. In the germline V gene, CDR1 corresponds to SGDLS and CDR2 to YYNGEE. A distance of 11 bases separates the germline ends of V and J, which lose 2 bases and 4 bases respectively. Spanning cysteine to phenylalanine, the CDR3 consists of 14 amino acids. This entry keeps only the CDR3 DNA: 42 bases, framed from base 1.

The sequenced material came from thymocytes. Rearrangement joined TRBV9 to TRBJ2-3, with TRBD2 tentatively as D gene (6 bases match). This receptor was taken from a human donor. Read as DNA, the sequence is TGTGCCAGCAGCGTCTGGGACTCCCCAGATACGCAGTATTTT. Translated, it gives CASSVWDSPDTQYF. Extended through the reference TRBV9 and TRBJ2-3 proteins, this CDR3 yields the full variable domain: DSGVTQTPKHLITATGQRVTLRCSPRSGDLSVYWYQQSLDQGLQFLIQYYNGEERAKGNILERFSAQQFPDLHSELNLSSLELGDSALYFCASSVWDSPDTQYFGPGTRLTVL.